This entry features one T cell receptor beta chain sequence. Some clones are missing from TCRdb's copy, which holds only in-frame ones; the method was immunoSEQ multiplex PCR. The sample has about 220,000 clones, roughly 80% seen once. This CDR3 region has 11 residues. CDR1 and CDR2 (germline): SGHAT, FQNNGV. V was pared by 5 bases and J by 8 bases, with 9 bases between. This entry comes from a study of blood T cell repertoires in COVID-19. Study details: Acute-phase and convalescent COVID-19 samples originated in the United States, Italy and Spain. T cells, B-cell-depleted T cells, or PBMCs supplied cDNA or gDNA.

Individuals drawn from around 25 US areas were about 18 to 95 years old. The receptor's source is a woman in her forties with acute COVID-19. The J gene is TRBJ1-1, the V gene TRBV11-2; D is unresolved. What was sequenced was PBMCs or T cells enriched from blood (not recorded which). This CDR3 reads CASSVISEAFF. In DNA form, the CDR3 reads TGTGCCAGCAGCGTAATATCCGAAGCTTTCTTT.